This T cell receptor beta chain was sequenced during a study of shared T cell receptors in the human thymus. This clone was observed a handful of times. Germline CDR1 and CDR2: SGHDT and YYEEEE. The CDR3 loop spans 13 amino acids. V lost 4 bases to trimming and J lost 11 bases; unmatched junction nucleotides: 9. Sequenced by immunoSEQ multiplex PCR; TCRdb stores in-frame clones only, minus some. The data contain hundreds of thousands of clones, approximately 87% of them singletons. The same sample was also studied in work on human thymus T cells. That report adds: Thymic tissue was derived from resections collected during corrective heart surgery. Thymic as well as blood repertoires seemed to favor certain V and J genes unevenly. Thymic repertoires of unrelated individuals were reported in related research to overlap highly.

The chain joins TRBV5-6 to TRBJ2-5; 9 bases align to TRBD2. The TCR was taken from a boy younger than two with a congenital heart defect. Sequences were obtained from thymocytes. The CDR3 nucleotides are TGTGCCAGCAGCAGGGACCGCGGGAGGGAGCAGTACTTC. Translation: CASSRDRGREQYF.